This is a list of T cell receptor beta chains from one sample in a study of T cell repertoires in cytomegalovirus infection. A single record per CDR3 protein comes from TCRdb applying MiXCR to the reads. The sample includes roughly 320,000 distinct CDR3 sequences, 9.6% seen only once; the top ten take around 2.4%. The sample taken for sequencing was PBMCs. All receptors derive from a human donor in good health (CMV status not recorded). Some clones in this sample may be carry-over from other donors' samples. Both conserved end residues are part of each CDR3. The D gene is left open where the match is weak. Clone size, where shown, is once, few, many, or a class for clones that have expanded.

v_call,j_call,clone_size,d_call,cdr3_nt,cdr3_aa
TRBV7-6,TRBJ1-2,few,-,TGTGCCAGCAGTCAGGACACGTCTGGCTACACCTTC,CASSQDTSGYTF
TRBV20-1,TRBJ2-1,many,-,TGCAGTGCTGGTTCGGGGGGCCACGGGCAGTTCTTC,CSAGSGGHGQFF
TRBV20-1,TRBJ2-3,many,-,TGCAGTGCTCCCCGTGTCCCAGATACGCAGTATTTT,CSAPRVPDTQYF
TRBV20-1,TRBJ2-1,few,-,TGCAGTGCGCCGGGCCAGCTGTCTGTCGAGCAGTTCTTC,CSAPGQLSVEQFF
TRBV28,TRBJ2-3,many,-,TGTGCCAGCAGATTTAGCACAGATACGCAGTATTTT,CASRFSTDTQYF
TRBV6-1,TRBJ2-2,many,-,TGTGCCAGCAGTGGGGTCGACACCGGGGAGCTGTTTTTT,CASSGVDTGELFF
TRBV28,TRBJ1-2,many,TRBD1,TGTGCCAGCAGTCCCGGGACAGGGGTGACCTATGGCTACACCTTC,CASSPGTGVTYGYTF
TRBV7-2,TRBJ1-2,many,-,TGTGCCAGCAGCCGTCCGGAGGGCCGCTACACCTTC,CASSRPEGRYTF
TRBV7-2,TRBJ1-5,many,-,TGTGCCAGCAGTGCCTCGACTGTACAACAGCCCCAGCATTTT,CASSASTVQQPQHF
TRBV12-5,TRBJ1-1,many,TRBD1,TGTGCTAGTGGTGTTCCCGAGACAGGGGGCACTGAAGCTTTCTTT,CASGVPETGGTEAFF
TRBV25-1,TRBJ1-2,few,-,TGTGCCAGCAGTGAAAGACAGCGAAAGGGCTACACCTTC,CASSERQRKGYTF
TRBV3-1,TRBJ1-2,-,-,TGTGCCAGCAGCCAAACGCACACCACGCAGAACTATGGCTACACCTTC,CASSQTHTTQNYGYTF
TRBV6-5,TRBJ1-5,many,-,TGTGCCAGCAGTTACAGTATTGGTAGCAATCAGCCCCAGCATTTT,CASSYSIGSNQPQHF
TRBV3-1,TRBJ1-5,-,TRBD1,TGTGCCAGCAGCCAAGATAAGACAGGGGATCAGCCCCAGCATTTT,CASSQDKTGDQPQHF
TRBV28,TRBJ2-2,-,TRBD1,TGTGCCAGCAGCTGGACAGGGCGGACCGGGGAGCTGTTTTTT,CASSWTGRTGELFF
TRBV2,TRBJ1-5,many,-,TGTGCCAGCAAAGAGGAGTACGCCCCATATCAGCCCCAGCATTTT,CASKEEYAPYQPQHF
TRBV4-1,TRBJ1-1,many,-,TGCGCCAGCAGCCAAGGCGCGGGAGTTATGAACACTGAAGCTTTCTTT,CASSQGAGVMNTEAFF
TRBV7-6,TRBJ1-1,many,-,TGTGCCAGCAGCTTAGCATCTCAGGGTGAAGCTTTCTTT,CASSLASQGEAFF
TRBV7-2,TRBJ1-5,many,-,TGTGCCAGCAGCTTAGACAAGGCCCAGCCCCAGCATTTT,CASSLDKAQPQHF
TRBV7-2,TRBJ2-1,many,TRBD2,TGTGCCAGCAGCTCGGGCGGGGGGGGCCCCTACAATGAGCAGTTCTTC,CASSSGGGGPYNEQFF
TRBV7-8,TRBJ2-3,many,TRBD2,TGTGCCAGCAGCTTAGCGCGCTCTACTAGCGGGGAGCGGGAGGACACAGATACGCAGTATTTT,CASSLARSTSGEREDTDTQYF
TRBV6-6,TRBJ2-2,many,-,TGTGCCAGCACCCCAGAGATGAACACCGGGGAGCTGTTTTTT,CASTPEMNTGELFF
TRBV28,TRBJ1-4,few,TRBD1,TGTGCCAGCAGTTTTCGTCGGACAGGGTTAAATGAAAAACTGTTTTTT,CASSFRRTGLNEKLFF
TRBV7-3,TRBJ1-1,many,-,TGTGCCAGCAGCTTAACCGGGTCCCGGGGGGGCGAGGGAACTTTCTTT,CASSLTGSRGGEGTFF
TRBV7-8,TRBJ2-1,many,-,TGTGCCAGCAGCCGAATAGATCTGAGGGGCTCCTACAATGAGCAGTTCTTC,CASSRIDLRGSYNEQFF
TRBV28,TRBJ2-5,many,-,TGTGCCAGCAGTTTACAGGGAGGTCTTCAGTACTTC,CASSLQGGLQYF
TRBV28,TRBJ2-1,many,TRBD1,TGTGCCAGCAGCCCGACAGGGGGCCTGGGCAATGAGCAGTTCTTC,CASSPTGGLGNEQFF
TRBV7-9,TRBJ2-1,many,-,TGTGCCAGCAGCGCCCTAATGGGGGCGACCTACAATGAGCAGTTCTTC,CASSALMGATYNEQFF
TRBV15,TRBJ1-3,-,-,TGTGCCACCAGCAGAGATCGAGACAGCAGCTCTGGAAACACCATATATTTT,CATSRDRDSSSGNTIYF
TRBV25-1,TRBJ1-1,many,TRBD1,TGTGCCAGCAGTCGAGAGGGGGCTGACACTGAAGCTTTCTTT,CASSREGADTEAFF
TRBV18,TRBJ2-7,many,-,TGTGCCAGCTCACCACGAGGCGGCCAGGGCGAGCAGTACTTC,CASSPRGGQGEQYF
TRBV6-6,TRBJ1-5,few,TRBD1,TGTGCCAGCAACGACAGGGGGGCTCATCAGCCCCAGCATTTT,CASNDRGAHQPQHF